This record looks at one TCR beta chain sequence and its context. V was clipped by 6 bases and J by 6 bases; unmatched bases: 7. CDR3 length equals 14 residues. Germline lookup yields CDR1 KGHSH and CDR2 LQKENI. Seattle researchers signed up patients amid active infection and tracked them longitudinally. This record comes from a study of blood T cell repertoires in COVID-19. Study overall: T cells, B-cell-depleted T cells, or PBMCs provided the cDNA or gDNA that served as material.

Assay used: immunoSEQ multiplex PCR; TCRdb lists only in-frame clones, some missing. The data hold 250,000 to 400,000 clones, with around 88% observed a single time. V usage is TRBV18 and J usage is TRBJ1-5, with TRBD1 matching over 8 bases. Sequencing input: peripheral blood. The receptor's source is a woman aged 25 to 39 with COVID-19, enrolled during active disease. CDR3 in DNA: TGTGCCAGCTCCCCAGACAGGGGCGGTCAGCCCCAGCATTTT. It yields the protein CASSPDRGGQPQHF. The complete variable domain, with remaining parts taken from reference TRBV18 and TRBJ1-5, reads NAGVMQNPRHLVRRRGQEARLRCSPMKGHSHVYWYRQLPEEGLKFMVYLQKENIIDESGMPKERFSAEFPKEGPSILRIQQVVRGDSAAYFCASSPDRGGQPQHFGDGTRLSIL.